This TCR beta chain stems from a study of shared clonotypes between healthy human individuals. On this clone: The antigen is unknown.

Assay used: immunoSEQ multiplex PCR; TCRdb lists only in-frame clones, some missing. The sample carries millions of clones, roughly nine tenths recorded once. General study findings and limits: A handful of donors held about 5% of naive CD4 clonotypes in common.

Germline CDR1 reads SGHNT; CDR2 reads YYREEE (reference sequence). V was shortened by 4 bases and J by 4 bases, with 11 bases between the two germline ends. This CDR3 region has 13 residues. The material sequenced was naive CD4+ T cells sorted from blood. Regarding subset: CD45RA+ positively selected. The sequence came from a man between 18 and 29 years old in good health. The chain combines TRBV5-4 with TRBJ1-2; the D is unclear. CDR3 sequence reads: CASSLDTGYGYTF. Written as DNA, the CDR3 is TGTGCCAGCAGCCTAGACACGGGCTATGGCTACACCTTC.